The next 28 T cell receptor beta chains were all read from a single sample in a study of cytomegalovirus exposure and HLA in healthy donors. The PCR made use of 60 Vbeta and 13 Jbeta primers. The method was immunoSEQ multiplex PCR; TCRdb's version includes in-frame clones alone and lacks a portion of them. The data show about 150,000 clones, about four fifths seen once. Sequencing was done on a sample of PBMCs. The origin of the receptors is a young man in good health and CMV-seronegative.

The chain recombines TRBV2 with TRBJ2-5, with D possibly being TRBD1 (6 bases). The CDR3 extends over 19 amino acids. V shed 7 bases and J shed 2 bases, with 29 bases lying between them. Germline V gives CDR1 SNHLY, CDR2 FYNNEI. The CDR3 loop is CASTPASQGRFSRQETQYF. CDR3 DNA sequence: TGTGCCAGCACGCCGGCATCGCAGGGGCGATTTTCCAGGCAAGAGACCCAGTACTTC.

V gene TRBV6-5 combines with J gene TRBJ1-1; D might be TRBD1 (6 bases). V lost 4 bases, J lost 1 base, and 7 bases lay in between. Germline V gene lookup returns CDR1 MNHEY and CDR2 SVGAGI. The CDR3 is made up of 13 amino acids. CDR3 protein: CASSSQGNTEAFF. The CDR3 nucleotides read TGTGCCAGCAGTTCACAGGGGAACACTGAAGCTTTCTTT.

V is TRBV11-3 and J is TRBJ2-1, with 13 bases aligning to TRBD2. The CDR3 covers 17 residues. The junction had 11 bases not matched to a gene; V was cut back by 3 bases and J by 9 bases. The germline gives CDR1 SGHNT, CDR2 YENEEA. The CDR3 region has the DNA TGTGCCAGCAGCTTGACATCGACTAGCGGGGGGCGGGGTGAGCAGTTCTTC. This gives the protein CASSLTSTSGGRGEQFF.

The chain employs TRBV5-4 and TRBJ1-1; D is unresolved. The CDR3 has 14 amino acids. Trimming cost V 0 bases and J 1 base, with 7 bases left between them. Per the germline V gene, CDR1 is SGHNT and CDR2 is YYREEE (reference sequence). Here the CDR3 reads CASSLGQQNTEAFF. The DNA of the CDR3 is TGTGCCAGCAGCTTGGGACAACAGAACACTGAAGCTTTCTTT.

This clone has a handful of counts. Germline and junction disagree at one end, which may indicate a read error. The chain recombines TRBV28 with TRBJ2-6; perhaps TRBD1 as D (5 bases). The germline gives CDR1 MDHEN, CDR2 SYDVKM. The CDR3 has 14 amino acids. The chain's CDR3 is CASSLFSGANGLTF. CDR3 sequence (DNA): TGTGCCAGCAGTTTATTCTCTGGGGCCAACGGCCTGACTTTC.

The gene calls are TRBV5-6 and TRBJ1-6; D is unresolved. V gave up 1 base and J gave up 7 bases, with 6 bases separating them. Germline V lookup: CDR1 SGHDT, CDR2 YYEEEE. CDR3 length equals 13 residues. DNA for the CDR3: TGTGCCAGCAGCTTGAATTCGAATTCACCCCTCCACTTT. Its protein is CASSLNSNSPLHF.

The rearrangement joins TRBV18 to TRBJ2-2, with no clear D. Looked up from germline, CDR1 is KGHSH and CDR2 is LQKENI. V dropped 2 bases and J dropped 0 bases, with 7 bases sitting between them. CDR3 length: 15 amino acids. For the CDR3, the DNA is TGTGCCAGCTCACCAGTTCAGGCGAACACCGGGGAGCTGTTTTTT. Amino acid sequence: CASSPVQANTGELFF.

The chain employs TRBV28 and TRBJ1-5, with a possible D match to TRBD1 (5 bases). The CDR3 has 15 residues. CDR1 MDHEN and CDR2 SYDVKM come from the germline V gene. Trimming took 3 bases from V and 3 from J, leaving 12 bases between them. In DNA, the CDR3 is TGTGCCAGCAGTTTCTTCGGGGGGTACAATCAGCCCCAGCATTTT. Protein product: CASSFFGGYNQPQHF.

This clone was seen a handful of times. The rearrangement links TRBV6-1 to TRBJ1-5; TRBD1 matches 7 bases. Trimming at V came to 3 bases and at J to 4 bases, leaving 6 bases not matched to a gene. Germline CDR1 MNHNS, CDR2 SASEGT. CDR3 length: 15 residues. In DNA form, the CDR3 reads TGTGCCAGCAGTGACATGGGACAGCCAAATCAGCCCCAGCATTTT. It yields the protein CASSDMGQPNQPQHF.

The chain carries TRBV12-5 and TRBJ1-1, with a weak D call TRBD1 (6 bases). The CDR3 extends over 16 amino acids. CDR1 is LGHNT and CDR2 is FRNRAP in the germline V gene. The germline V and J ends were trimmed by 2 bases and 0 bases, with 13 bases remaining between them. The CDR3 here is CASGLWGGGLNTEAFF. Here the CDR3 DNA reads TGTGCTAGTGGTTTGTGGGGGGGCGGGTTGAACACTGAAGCTTTCTTT.

This chain connects TRBV2 to TRBJ2-3; tentative D call: TRBD1 (6 bases). CDR1 is SNHLY, CDR2 FYNNEI, per germline. V lost 6 bases and J 2 bases, leaving 12 bases between the germline ends. The CDR3 contains 14 residues. The CDR3 bases are TGTGCCAGCAGGTGGACAGCGAACACAGATACGCAGTATTTT. It is translated as CASRWTANTDTQYF.

Ten or more counts support this clone. The chain has TRBV2 and TRBJ2-2, with 9 bases fitting TRBD1. Germline loops: CDR1 SNHLY, CDR2 FYNNEI. The junction had 6 bases not matched to a gene; V was cut back by 4 bases and J by 6 bases. The CDR3 runs to 15 residues. CDR3 sequence reads: CASSVGDRAPGELFF. CDR3 in DNA: TGTGCCAGCAGTGTAGGGGACAGGGCCCCCGGGGAGCTGTTTTTT.

This chain links TRBV30 with TRBJ1-2; D may be TRBD1 (6 bases). CDR3 length equals 13 residues. Trimming removed 1 base from V and 6 bases from J, with 12 bases in between. Per the germline V gene, CDR1 is GTSNPN and CDR2 is SVGIG (reference sequence). The CDR3 loop reads CAWSALTGNGYTF. The DNA of the CDR3 is TGTGCCTGGAGTGCCCTGACAGGCAATGGCTACACCTTC.

V and J are TRBV27 and TRBJ2-1; D gene uncertain. This CDR3 spans 14 amino acids. The V gene's germline CDR1 is MNHEY and CDR2 SMNVEV (reference sequence). V was trimmed by 0 bases and J by 6 bases, leaving 9 bases between them. CDR3 nucleotides: TGTGCCAGCAGTTTATCAACAGAGCCCAATGAGCAGTTCTTC. It specifies CASSLSTEPNEQFF.

This chain's CDR3 is CASSTGGAEGYTF. CDR3 nucleotide sequence: TGCGCCAGCTCGACAGGGGGCGCAGAAGGCTACACCTTC. The chain recombines TRBV5-1 with TRBJ1-2, with 10 nucleotides matching TRBD1. V gave up 7 bases and J gave up 8 bases; unmatched junction bases: 8. The V gene's germline CDR1 is SGHRS and CDR2 YFSETQ. The CDR3 is 13 residues long.

The chain uses TRBV27 and TRBJ1-5; D may be TRBD1 (6 bases). V lost 8 bases to trimming and J lost 1 base, with 21 bases between them. The CDR3 loop spans 17 amino acids. Germline CDR1 MNHEY, CDR2 SMNVEV (reference sequence). The CDR3 is CASSALRTAFSNQPQHF. The CDR3 nucleotides read TGTGCCAGCTCAGCCCTCAGGACAGCCTTCAGCAATCAGCCCCAGCATTTT.

The chain uses TRBV4-2 and TRBJ1-1, with 10 bases fitting TRBD1. Trimming removed 2 bases from V and 1 base from J; junction bases left unmatched: 7. Germline V gives CDR1 LGHNA, CDR2 YNFKEQ. This CDR3 is 17 amino acids long. The CDR3 loop reads CASSQRGTGAANTEAFF. CDR3 DNA sequence: TGTGCCAGCAGCCAAAGGGGGACAGGGGCGGCGAACACTGAAGCTTTCTTT.

Written as DNA, the CDR3 is TGTGCCTGGAGCAGGGGGTTGAGCGGGGAGCTGTTTTTT. This translates into CAWSRGLSGELFF. The V gene is TRBV30, the J gene TRBJ2-2; the match to TRBD1 covers 7 bases. The CDR3 consists of 13 residues. V shed 3 bases and J 7 bases; nucleotides not matched to a gene: 5. The germline gives CDR1 GTSNPN, CDR2 SVGIG (reference sequence). The full variable domain, in which reference TRBV30 and TRBJ2-2 provide the parts outside the CDR3, is SQTIHQWPATLVQPVGSPLSLECTVEGTSNPNLYWYRQAAGRGLQLLFYSVGIGQISSEVPQNLSASRPQDRQFILSSKKLLLSDSGFYLCAWSRGLSGELFFGEGSRLTVL.

Concerning this clone itself: Other DNA sequences in the same sample also yield this CDR3. This chain links TRBV5-5 with TRBJ1-1, with D possibly TRBD1 on 6 matching bases. CDR3 length equals 17 residues. Germline V gives CDR1 SGHKS, CDR2 YYEKEE (reference sequence). Trimming stripped 3 bases from V and 0 bases from J, with 18 bases between. This CDR3 is CASSSGRTAIMNTEAFF. In DNA, the CDR3 is TGTGCCAGCAGCTCAGGTAGGACAGCCATCATGAACACTGAAGCTTTCTTT.

The chain employs TRBV28 and TRBJ1-4; TRBD1 might be the D (6 bases). In germline, CDR1 is MDHEN, CDR2 SYDVKM. V lost 6 bases, J lost 0 bases, and 11 bases lay in between. The length of the CDR3 is 15 residues. CDR3 nucleotide sequence: TGTGCCAGCAGCCGAGGGGGGGCAACTAATGAAAAACTGTTTTTT. Its translation: CASSRGGATNEKLFF.

As regards this clone: The junction departs from the called germline gene at one end, perhaps through a read error. V gene TRBV2 combines with J gene TRBJ1-5; D is undetermined. Germline values: CDR1 SNHLY, CDR2 FYNNEI. The length of the CDR3 is 13 residues. The CDR3 coding sequence is TGTGCCAGCAGTGCTCAGGAAAATCGGCCCCAGCATTTT. Amino acid sequence: CASSAQENRPQHF.

V is TRBV10-3 and J is TRBJ1-2; D is uncertain. V was shortened by 2 bases and J by 2 bases, with 9 bases between the two germline ends. CDR3 length: 14 amino acids. Germline V lookup: CDR1 ENHRY, CDR2 SYGVKD. CDR3 nucleotide sequence: TGTGCCATCAGTGAGGAGGGTCTAAACTATGGCTACACCTTC. Translating it yields CAISEEGLNYGYTF.

The chain recombines TRBV27 with TRBJ2-7; 7 bases match TRBD1. J gave up 6 bases and V 5 bases, and 4 bases lay outside the gene matches. The CDR3 consists of 12 residues. The germline V gene has CDR1 MNHEY and CDR2 SMNVEV (reference sequence). The CDR3 nucleotides are TGTGCCAGCAGTCTGACAGGGTCCGAGCAGTACTTC. Its translation is CASSLTGSEQYF.

The V gene is TRBV11-2, the J gene TRBJ2-3, with TRBD2 matching over 10 bases. J was trimmed by 1 base and V by 1 base; bases with no gene match: 2. The CDR3 sequence is 16 residues long. From germline, CDR1 is SGHAT and CDR2 FQNNGV. CDR3 residues: CASSLGLAGGTDTQYF. The CDR3 nucleotides are TGTGCCAGCAGCTTAGGGCTAGCGGGAGGCACAGATACGCAGTATTTT.

This rearrangement joins TRBV10-1 to TRBJ1-2; 9 bases match TRBD1. V was pared by 3 bases and J by 5 bases, with 7 bases of the junction left unmatched. Per germline, CDR1 WNHNN and CDR2 SYGVQD (reference sequence). The length of the CDR3 is 15 residues. The CDR3 spells CASSEGTGPFYGYTF. The CDR3 coding sequence is TGCGCCAGCAGTGAAGGGACAGGGCCCTTTTATGGCTACACCTTC.

The rearrangement links TRBV7-2 to TRBJ1-2; the D gene is possibly TRBD1 (6 bases). Trimming pared 5 bases from V and 4 bases from J, leaving 17 bases between. Germline CDR1 and CDR2: SGHTA and FQGNSA. The CDR3 loop spans 15 amino acids. The CDR3 DNA sequence: TGTGCCAGCAGCCCACAGGGTCAGGGAAGCTATGGCTACACCTTC. This gives the protein CASSPQGQGSYGYTF.

The gene calls are TRBV10-3 and TRBJ2-7; maybe TRBD2 (5 bases). In germline, CDR1 is ENHRY, CDR2 SYGVKD. V was pared by 4 bases and J by 3 bases, with 7 bases between. This CDR3 has 12 residues. Here the CDR3 DNA reads TGTGCCATCAGTGCAGGACTCTACGAGCAGTACTTC. Translated, it gives CAISAGLYEQYF.

This clone was counted only a few times. The V call is TRBV27, the J call TRBJ1-4; the D is unclear. This CDR3 contains 14 residues. Trimming pared 3 bases from V and 6 bases from J, leaving 11 bases between. Germline V gene lookup returns CDR1 MNHEY and CDR2 SMNVEV (reference sequence). For the CDR3, the DNA is TGTGCCAGCAGTTTTGGCGGGAGGGATGAAAAACTGTTTTTT. It codes for CASSFGGRDEKLFF.